The 11 T cell receptor beta chains in this list originate from one sample, sequenced in a study of blood T cell repertoires in COVID-19. This table comes from immunoSEQ multiplex PCR, and its TCRdb copy is limited to in-frame clones, with some not included. The data show 55,000 to 80,000 clones, around 90% seen once. Material for sequencing was peripheral blood. Source of these receptors: a human donor in a cohort sampled during active COVID-19.

The rearrangement joins TRBV18 to TRBJ2-7; no definite D call. The V gene's germline CDR1 is KGHSH and CDR2 LQKENI. V was clipped by 3 bases and J by 6 bases, with 6 bases between them. This CDR3 is built from 11 residues. CDR3 residues: CASSPASEQYF. CDR3 nucleotides: TGTGCCAGCTCACCCGCTAGCGAGCAGTACTTC. Full variable domain (rest looked up from reference TRBV18 and TRBJ2-7): NAGVMQNPRHLVRRRGQEARLRCSPMKGHSHVYWYRQLPEEGLKFMVYLQKENIIDESGMPKERFSAEFPKEGPSILRIQQVVRGDSAAYFCASSPASEQYFGPGTRLTVT.

This clone was seen a few times. The V call is TRBV28, the J call TRBJ2-7; TRBD1 aligns across 7 bases. CDR1 is MDHEN, CDR2 SYDVKM, per germline. Unmatched junction bases numbered 11, after V lost 5 bases and J lost 7 bases. The CDR3 runs to 14 residues. The CDR3 reads CASSLGTAPWEQYF. In nucleotides, the CDR3 is TGTGCCAGCAGTCTGGGGACAGCCCCTTGGGAGCAGTACTTC.

This rearrangement joins TRBV5-5 to TRBJ1-2; D not certain. Per the germline V gene, CDR1 is SGHKS and CDR2 is YYEKEE (reference sequence). Trimming cost V 0 bases and J 2 bases, with 8 bases left between them. CDR3 length: 14 amino acids. The CDR3 DNA reads as TGTGCCAGCAGCTTGGAGGACTTCAACTATGGCTACACCTTC. This encodes CASSLEDFNYGYTF.

The chain employs TRBV19 and TRBJ2-5; TRBD1 is a possible D gene (5 bases). This CDR3 is 12 amino acids long. Looked up from germline, CDR1 is LNHDA and CDR2 is SQIVND (reference sequence). Deletions cut 3 bases from V and 7 bases from J, with 9 bases between. The CDR3 sequence is CASSIREGTQYF. CDR3 DNA sequence: TGTGCCAGTAGTATCAGGGAAGGGACCCAGTACTTC.

This rearrangement joins TRBV19 to TRBJ2-6; TRBD1 aligns across 10 bases. The CDR3 runs to 17 residues. With V trimmed by 7 bases and J by 4 bases, 10 bases remained unmatched. The V gene's germline CDR1 is LNHDA and CDR2 SQIVND (reference sequence). Here the CDR3 DNA reads TGTGCCAGTACTCGGGACAGGGGCCGGTCGGGGGCCAACGTCCTGACTTTC. Its translation is CASTRDRGRSGANVLTF.

The chain couples TRBV23-1 to TRBJ2-2; 7 nucleotides align to TRBD1. TRBV23-1 is marked as an open reading frame, function uncertain. Trimming at V came to 8 bases and at J to 3 bases, leaving 9 bases not matched to a gene. The CDR3 spans 15 residues. CDR3 sequence (DNA): TGCGCCAGCGATAACAGGGGCCAGGACACCGGGGAGCTGTTTTTT. Its protein is CASDNRGQDTGELFF.

This chain links TRBV3-1 (or the pseudogene TRBV3-2) with TRBJ2-2; tentative D call: TRBD2 (5 bases). Germline V gene lookup returns CDR1 LGHDT and CDR2 YNNKEL (reference sequence). The V and J ends lost 0 bases and 3 bases respectively, with 11 bases between them. The CDR3 consists of 16 residues. In nucleotides, the CDR3 is TGTGCCAGCAGCCAAGATCTGAGGGTAGACACCGGGGAGCTGTTTTTT. Its protein product is CASSQDLRVDTGELFF.

The chain links TRBV7-8 to TRBJ1-1, with TRBD1 as a possible D gene (5 bases). This CDR3 is built from 17 residues. V was cut by 4 bases and J by 1 base, with 19 bases left in between. The germline CDR1 and CDR2 sequences are SGHVS and FQNEAQ. CDR3 region: CASSSRIWGSGNTEAFF. DNA for the CDR3: TGTGCCAGCAGCTCGAGAATCTGGGGCTCGGGGAACACTGAAGCTTTCTTT.

The chain recombines TRBV7-9 with TRBJ2-1; D may be TRBD1 (6 bases). Per germline, CDR1 SEHNR and CDR2 FQNEAQ (reference sequence). Trimming took 7 bases from V and 6 from J, leaving 22 bases between them. The CDR3 loop spans 16 amino acids. In nucleotides, the CDR3 is TGTGCCAGCAATGACAGGCCGCTCGGGGTAGGCAATGAGCAGTTCTTC. Translation: CASNDRPLGVGNEQFF.

The chain combines TRBV5-4 with TRBJ2-1; D is perhaps TRBD1 (6 bases). V was shortened by 4 bases and J by 10 bases, with 15 bases between the two germline ends. CDR1 is SGHNT and CDR2 is YYREEE in the germline V gene (reference sequence). CDR3 length: 13 residues. Written as DNA, the CDR3 is TGTGCCAGCAGCCCCCCAGGGGTACGCGAGCAGTTCTTC. Encoded protein: CASSPPGVREQFF.

The chain has TRBV18 and TRBJ2-7, with D perhaps matching TRBD1 (6 bases). CDR1 is KGHSH, CDR2 LQKENI, per germline. This CDR3 spans 12 amino acids. V shed 2 bases and J shed 7 bases, with 9 bases lying between them. Written as DNA, the CDR3 is TGTGCCAGCTCACCAGGGGGCAGGGAGCAGTACTTC. Amino acids: CASSPGGREQYF.